These 24 T cell receptor beta chains came from one sample sequenced in a study of patients and donors after allogeneic stem cell transplantation. TCRdb re-called the RT-PCR reads through MiXCR, storing one row per CDR3 protein. The sample lists 15,000 to 25,000 distinct CDR3 sequences; around 4.5% were seen once. What was sequenced was blood, either unsorted or a sorted T cell fraction (not recorded which). Source of these receptors: a human donor who was either an allogeneic HSCT recipient or a stem cell or donor lymphocyte infusion donor (not recorded which). It is not recorded whose cells these are; they may come from a transplant donor.

This clonotype has at least ten counts. CDR3 sequence: CASSLVRGELFF. The CDR3 DNA sequence: TGTGCCAGCAGCTTAGTACGCGGGGAGCTGTTTTTT. The V call is TRBV7-9, the J call TRBJ2-2; D gene unclear. Trimming shortened V by 1 base and J by 7 bases, and 4 bases separated the two germline ends. CDR3 length: 12 amino acids. In germline, CDR1 is SEHNR, CDR2 FQNEAQ (reference sequence).

This clonotype was seen at least ten times. The genes are TRBV18 and TRBJ1-2; D gene uncertain. This CDR3 spans 12 amino acids. The germline V gene has CDR1 KGHSH and CDR2 LQKENI. V was cut by 4 bases and J by 4 bases, with 7 bases left in between. CDR3 protein: CASSQYSYGYTF. In DNA form, the CDR3 reads TGTGCCAGCTCACAGTACAGCTATGGCTACACCTTC.

This clonotype was seen a handful of times. J is TRBJ1-3 and V is TRBV9; tentatively, D is TRBD1 (5 bases). The CDR3 loop spans 15 amino acids. The germline V gene has CDR1 SGDLS and CDR2 YYNGEE. The V and J ends lost 0 bases and 0 bases respectively, with 7 bases between them. The CDR3 spells CASSVATGSGNTIYF. CDR3 DNA sequence: TGTGCCAGCAGCGTAGCTACAGGCTCTGGAAACACCATATATTTT. Full variable domain (missing parts from reference TRBV9 and TRBJ1-3): DSGVTQTPKHLITATGQRVTLRCSPRSGDLSVYWYQQSLDQGLQFLIQYYNGEERAKGNILERFSAQQFPDLHSELNLSSLELGDSALYFCASSVATGSGNTIYFGEGSWLTVV.

This clonotype has at least ten counts. The J gene is TRBJ1-1, the V gene TRBV20-1; D uncertain. Trimming stripped 8 bases from V and 0 bases from J, with 13 bases between. CDR3 length equals 13 residues. The germline V gene encodes CDR1 DFQATT and CDR2 SNEGSKA (reference sequence). The CDR3 sequence is CSPNTVMNTEAFF. The CDR3, as DNA: TGCAGTCCTAACACAGTCATGAACACTGAAGCTTTCTTT.

This clonotype was detected many times. The genes are TRBV14 and TRBJ2-3, with D possibly TRBD2 on 7 matching bases. CDR3 length equals 15 residues. Per germline, CDR1 SGHDN and CDR2 FVKESK. The ends were cut back, 2 bases at V and 1 base at J, with 10 bases in the middle. The CDR3: CASSQRGAGTDTQYF. The CDR3 DNA follows: TGTGCCAGCAGCCAACGGGGGGCCGGCACAGATACGCAGTATTTT.

This clonotype was detected ten times or more. The rearrangement joins TRBV9 to TRBJ2-1; D perhaps matches TRBD2 (7 bases). The CDR3 is 19 residues long. The germline CDR1 and CDR2 sequences are SGDLS and YYNGEE. The germline V and J ends were trimmed by 4 bases and 2 bases, with 25 bases remaining between them. Written as DNA, the CDR3 is TGTGCCAGCAGCCGTGGGGGGGGGCGCACCAAACAGACCTACAATGAGCAGTTCTTC. Translated, it gives CASSRGGGRTKQTYNEQFF.

In this sample, this clonotype turned up many times. The chain links TRBV28 to TRBJ1-1; TRBD1 matches 9 bases. Germline CDR1 and CDR2: MDHEN and SYDVKM. The CDR3 is made up of 14 amino acids. V was clipped by 5 bases and J by 4 bases; unmatched bases: 5. CDR3 amino acids: CASSRDRVGTEAFF. The CDR3 DNA sequence: TGTGCCAGCAGTAGGGACAGGGTGGGCACTGAAGCTTTCTTT.

This clonotype was counted a few times. The genes are TRBV28 and TRBJ1-5; tentative D call: TRBD1 (5 bases). V was cut by 3 bases and J by 7 bases, with 16 bases left in between. This CDR3 is built from 15 residues. The germline gives CDR1 MDHEN, CDR2 SYDVKM. CDR3 nucleotide sequence: TGTGCCAGCAGTTTGGTTAGGGGCTCGTACCAGCCCCAGCATTTT. Protein sequence: CASSLVRGSYQPQHF.

This clonotype was found a few times. The CDR3 DNA sequence: TGTGCCAGCACCCTGTCGCGAGCTGGAAACACCATATATTTT. This encodes CASTLSRAGNTIYF. The chain combines TRBV28 with TRBJ1-3, with D unclear. With 7 bases removed from V and 2 bases from J, the gap between germline ends came to 12 bases. The germline gives CDR1 MDHEN, CDR2 SYDVKM. The CDR3 totals 14 residues.

This clonotype was observed at least ten times. V is TRBV5-1 and J is TRBJ1-3, with 7 nucleotides matching TRBD1. J lost 0 bases, V lost 3 bases, and 9 bases had no gene match. The V gene's germline CDR1 is SGHRS and CDR2 YFSETQ. This CDR3 comprises 17 residues. DNA of the CDR3: TGCGCCAGCAGCTCTACCGGGACAGTGTTCTCTGGAAACACCATATATTTT. This sequence encodes CASSSTGTVFSGNTIYF.

CDR3 amino acids: CASSDTYQGPTNEKLFF. CDR3 nucleotides: TGTGCCAGCAGCGACACTTATCAGGGACCCACTAATGAAAAACTGTTTTTT. V and J are TRBV3-1 and TRBJ1-4; TRBD1 might be the D (5 bases). Trimming took off 5 bases at V and 2 bases at J, with 18 bases between the two ends. The germline CDR1 and CDR2 sequences are LGHDT and YNNKEL (reference sequence). CDR3 length equals 17 residues. The variable domain in full, with the rest retrieved from reference TRBV3-1 and TRBJ1-4, is DTAVSQTPKYLVTQMGNDKSIKCEQNLGHDTMYWYKQDSKKFLKIMFSYNNKELIINETVPNRFSPKSPDKAHLNLHINSLELGDSAVYFCASSDTYQGPTNEKLFFGSGTQLSVL.

This clonotype was counted ten times or more. The CDR3 is CASSLGVQETQYF. CDR3 bases: TGCGCCAGCAGTCTCGGCGTCCAGGAGACCCAGTACTTC. This chain uses TRBV10-1 with TRBJ2-5; D uncertain. Germline V gene sequence: CDR1 WNHNN, CDR2 SYGVQD (reference sequence). This CDR3 contains 13 residues. The V and J ends lost 5 bases and 5 bases respectively, with 12 bases between them.

This clonotype was seen a few times. This chain joins TRBV11-2 and TRBJ1-3; no clear D gene. Trimming cost V 2 bases and J 1 base, with 18 bases left between them. Germline CDR1 reads SGHAT; CDR2 reads FQNNGV. The CDR3 is 18 residues long. This CDR3 is CASSLSAGEIMSGNTIYF. The CDR3 DNA follows: TGTGCCAGCAGCTTATCGGCCGGGGAGATAATGTCTGGAAACACCATATATTTT.

This clonotype was seen many times. This chain links TRBV20-1 with TRBJ2-5; maybe TRBD2 (5 bases). The V gene's germline CDR1 is DFQATT and CDR2 SNEGSKA (reference sequence). Trimming stripped 3 bases from V and 0 bases from J, with 8 bases between. This CDR3 contains 13 residues. The CDR3 DNA follows: TGCAGTGCTAGGAGGGATTACCAAGAGACCCAGTACTTC. This sequence encodes CSARRDYQETQYF.

This clonotype appeared many times. V and J are TRBV7-9 and TRBJ1-2; D gene unclear. The CDR3 has 13 residues. Germline loops: CDR1 SEHNR, CDR2 FQNEAQ (reference sequence). The ends were cut back, 0 bases at V and 4 bases at J, with 6 bases in the middle. CDR3 bases: TGTGCCAGCAGCTTAGCGGGGAGCTATGGCTACACCTTC. Protein: CASSLAGSYGYTF.

Ten or more counts support this clonotype. The chain recombines TRBV5-1 with TRBJ1-4; a weak D match, TRBD1 (6 bases). Germline values: CDR1 SGHRS, CDR2 YFSETQ. CDR3 length: 14 residues. V gave up 7 bases and J gave up 7 bases, with 17 bases separating them. The CDR3 DNA follows: TGCGCCAGCCGAGAACAGGGTCTTAGTGAAAAACTGTTTTTT. The encoded protein is CASREQGLSEKLFF.

This clonotype was recorded a few times. The chain combines TRBV18 with TRBJ1-5, with 10 bases that match TRBD1. CDR1 KGHSH and CDR2 LQKENI come from the germline V gene. With V trimmed by 6 bases and J by 0 bases, 5 bases remained unmatched. The CDR3 contains 16 residues. The chain's CDR3 is CASSPGTGVSNQPQHF. Here the CDR3 DNA reads TGTGCCAGCTCGCCCGGGACAGGGGTTAGCAATCAGCCCCAGCATTTT. The full variable domain, in which reference TRBV18 and TRBJ1-5 provide the parts outside the CDR3, is NAGVMQNPRHLVRRRGQEARLRCSPMKGHSHVYWYRQLPEEGLKFMVYLQKENIIDESGMPKERFSAEFPKEGPSILRIQQVVRGDSAAYFCASSPGTGVSNQPQHFGDGTRLSIL.

This clonotype has ten or more counts. The rearrangement joins TRBV6-5 to TRBJ1-5, with D possibly matching TRBD1 (5 bases). The germline CDR1 and CDR2 sequences are MNHEY and SVGAGI. V was shortened by 4 bases and J by 15 bases, with 22 bases between the two germline ends. CDR3 length: 14 amino acids. This CDR3 is CASSSTGTDSWWHF. The DNA for the CDR3 is TGTGCCAGCAGTTCAACCGGGACTGATTCTTGGTGGCATTTT.

The chain links TRBV4-1 to TRBJ2-1; D tentatively fits TRBD1 or TRBD2 (6 bases each). The CDR3 runs to 15 residues. Deletions cut 4 bases from V and 9 bases from J, with 19 bases between. Germline assignment: CDR1 MGHRA and CDR2 YSYEKL. CDR3 amino acids: CASSPRQAGLGEQFF. CDR3 nucleotides: TGCGCCAGCAGCCCCCGACAGGCGGGGCTCGGTGAGCAGTTCTTC.

Ten or more counts support this clonotype. This chain uses TRBV7-8 with TRBJ2-6; no firm D call. The CDR3 runs to 15 residues. Trimming cost V 1 base and J 4 bases, with 8 bases left between them. CDR1 and CDR2 (germline): SGHVS, FQNEAQ. The CDR3 here is CASSLEALGANVLTF. The CDR3 DNA is TGTGCCAGCAGCTTAGAAGCCCTGGGGGCCAACGTCCTGACTTTC.

This clonotype was picked up many times. This sequence joins TRBV6-1 and TRBJ2-3, with D perhaps assigned TRBD1 or TRBD2 (5 bases each). Trimming shortened V by 10 bases and J by 0 bases, and 14 bases separated the two germline ends. The CDR3 contains 14 residues. CDR1 is MNHNS and CDR2 is SASEGT in the germline V gene. CDR3 in amino acids: CATRDQTSTDTQYF. The CDR3 coding sequence is TGTGCCACCCGGGACCAAACTAGCACAGATACGCAGTATTTT.

This clonotype was counted at least ten times. V is TRBV7-2 and J is TRBJ1-5; TRBD1 aligns across 9 bases. Looked up from germline, CDR1 is SGHTA and CDR2 is FQGNSA. The CDR3 extends over 16 amino acids. Trimming cost V 0 bases and J 6 bases; bases outside gene matches: 6. CDR3 region: CASSLAQLQGAQPQHF. For the CDR3, the DNA is TGTGCCAGCAGCTTAGCCCAGTTACAGGGGGCTCAGCCCCAGCATTTT. Full variable domain (remainder filled in from reference TRBV7-2 and TRBJ1-5): GAGVSQSPSNKVTEKGKDVELRCDPISGHTALYWYRQSLGQGLEFLIYFQGNSAPDKSGLPSDRFSAERTGGSVSTLTIQRTQQEDSAVYLCASSLAQLQGAQPQHFGDGTRLSIL.

In its sample, this clonotype was seen many times. The gene calls are TRBV20-1 and TRBJ2-5, with D hard to call. V lost 2 bases and J 5 bases, leaving 12 bases between the germline ends. This CDR3 comprises 13 residues. Germline values: CDR1 DFQATT, CDR2 SNEGSKA (reference sequence). CDR3 residues: CSARFWSVETQYF. The CDR3 nucleotides read TGCAGTGCTAGATTCTGGAGCGTGGAGACCCAGTACTTC.

The rearrangement links TRBV4-2 to TRBJ2-7; 7 nucleotides match TRBD2. The CDR3 loop spans 19 amino acids. Germline CDR1 and CDR2: LGHNA and YNFKEQ. V lost 0 bases and J lost 2; bases outside the gene matches: 16. For the CDR3, the DNA is TGTGCCAGCAGCCAAGATATTTCGAAAGGCACTAGCGTCCCCTACGAGCAGTACTTC. Encoded protein: CASSQDISKGTSVPYEQYF.